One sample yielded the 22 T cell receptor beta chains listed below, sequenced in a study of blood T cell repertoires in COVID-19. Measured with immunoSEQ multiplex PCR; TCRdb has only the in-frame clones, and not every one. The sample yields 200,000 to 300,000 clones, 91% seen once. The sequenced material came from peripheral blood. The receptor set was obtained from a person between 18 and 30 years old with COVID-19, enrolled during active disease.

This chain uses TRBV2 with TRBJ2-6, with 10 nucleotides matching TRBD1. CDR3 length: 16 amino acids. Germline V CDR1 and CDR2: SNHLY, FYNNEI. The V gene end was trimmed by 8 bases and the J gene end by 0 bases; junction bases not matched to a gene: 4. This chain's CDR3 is CASSGTGVSGANVLTF. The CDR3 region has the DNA TGTGCCAGCTCCGGGACAGGGGTCTCTGGGGCCAACGTCCTGACTTTC. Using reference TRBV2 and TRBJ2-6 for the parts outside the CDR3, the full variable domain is EPEVTQTPSHQVTQMGQEVILRCVPISNHLYFYWYRQILGQKVEFLVSFYNNEISEKSEIFDDQFSVERPDGSNFTLKIRSTKLEDSAMYFCASSGTGVSGANVLTFGAGSRLTVL.

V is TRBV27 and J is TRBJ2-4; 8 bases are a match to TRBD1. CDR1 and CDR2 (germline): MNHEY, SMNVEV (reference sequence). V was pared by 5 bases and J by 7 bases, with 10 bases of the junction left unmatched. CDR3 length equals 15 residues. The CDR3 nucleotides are TGTGCCAGCAGTCTTTTGGGACAGGCAGGGAACATTCAGTACTTC. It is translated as CASSLLGQAGNIQYF.

CDR3 DNA sequence: TGTGCCAGCAGTGTGATCCTAATCACCGGCTACACCTTC. Its translation: CASSVILITGYTF. The chain has TRBV2 and TRBJ1-2, with D uncertain. CDR1 SNHLY and CDR2 FYNNEI come from the germline V gene. This CDR3 spans 13 amino acids. V was shortened by 4 bases and J by 8 bases, with 14 bases between the two germline ends. The full variable domain, with the rest looked up from reference TRBV2 and TRBJ1-2, is EPEVTQTPSHQVTQMGQEVILRCVPISNHLYFYWYRQILGQKVEFLVSFYNNEISEKSEIFDDQFSVERPDGSNFTLKIRSTKLEDSAMYFCASSVILITGYTFGSGTRLTVV.

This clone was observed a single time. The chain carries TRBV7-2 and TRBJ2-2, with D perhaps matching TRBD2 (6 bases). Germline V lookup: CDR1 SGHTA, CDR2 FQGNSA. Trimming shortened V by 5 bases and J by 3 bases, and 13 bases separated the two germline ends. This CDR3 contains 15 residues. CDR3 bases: TGTGCCAGCAGCGAGCGGAGCGGGCACACCGGGGAGCTGTTTTTT. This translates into CASSERSGHTGELFF.

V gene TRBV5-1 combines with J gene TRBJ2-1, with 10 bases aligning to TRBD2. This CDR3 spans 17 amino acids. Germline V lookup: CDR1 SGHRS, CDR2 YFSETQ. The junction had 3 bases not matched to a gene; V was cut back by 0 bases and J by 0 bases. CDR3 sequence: CASSLVLAGDSYNEQFF. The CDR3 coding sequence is TGCGCCAGCAGCTTGGTTCTAGCGGGAGACTCCTACAATGAGCAGTTCTTC.

This CDR3 is CASSHTTVNTEAFF. CDR3 in DNA: TGTGCCAGCAGCCATACGACAGTGAACACTGAAGCTTTCTTT. This sequence joins TRBV2 and TRBJ1-1, with TRBD1 as a possible D gene (5 bases). Between the trimmed V and J ends, which lost 6 bases and 0 bases, there was a span of 11 bases. The CDR3 covers 14 residues. Germline loops: CDR1 SNHLY, CDR2 FYNNEI.

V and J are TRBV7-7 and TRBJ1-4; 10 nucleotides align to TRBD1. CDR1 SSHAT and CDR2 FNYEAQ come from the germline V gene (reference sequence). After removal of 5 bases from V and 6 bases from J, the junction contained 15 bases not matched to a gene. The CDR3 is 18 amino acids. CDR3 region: CASSRSPGTGEADEKLFF. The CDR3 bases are TGTGCCAGCAGCCGAAGTCCCGGGACAGGGGAAGCGGATGAAAAACTGTTTTTT.

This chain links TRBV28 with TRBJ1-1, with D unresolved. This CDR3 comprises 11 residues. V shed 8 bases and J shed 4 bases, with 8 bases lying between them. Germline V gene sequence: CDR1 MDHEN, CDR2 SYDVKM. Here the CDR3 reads CASARPTEAFF. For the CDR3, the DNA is TGTGCCAGCGCCAGGCCCACTGAAGCTTTCTTT.

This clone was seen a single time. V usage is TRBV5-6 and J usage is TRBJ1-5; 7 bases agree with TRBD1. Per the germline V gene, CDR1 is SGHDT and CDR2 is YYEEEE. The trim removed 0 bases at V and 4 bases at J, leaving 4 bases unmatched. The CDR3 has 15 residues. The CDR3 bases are TGTGCCAGCAGCTTGGGACAGGGTTTGAATCAGCCCCAGCATTTT. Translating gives CASSLGQGLNQPQHF. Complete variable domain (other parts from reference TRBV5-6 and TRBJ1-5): DAGVTQSPTHLIKTRGQQVTLRCSPKSGHDTVSWYQQALGQGPQFIFQYYEEEERQRGNFPDRFSGHQFPNYSSELNVNALLLGDSALYLCASSLGQGLNQPQHFGDGTRLSIL.

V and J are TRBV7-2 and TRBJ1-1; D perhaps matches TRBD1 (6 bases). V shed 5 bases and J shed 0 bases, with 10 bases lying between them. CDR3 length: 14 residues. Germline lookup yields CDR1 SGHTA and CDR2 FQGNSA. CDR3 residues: CASSPQGVNTEAFF. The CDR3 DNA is TGTGCCAGCAGCCCACAGGGAGTGAACACTGAAGCTTTCTTT.

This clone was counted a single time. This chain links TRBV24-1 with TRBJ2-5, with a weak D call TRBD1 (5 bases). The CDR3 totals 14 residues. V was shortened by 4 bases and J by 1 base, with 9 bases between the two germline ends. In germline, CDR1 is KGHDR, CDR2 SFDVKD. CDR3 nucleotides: TGTGCCACCAGTGACTCGACAGTCCAAGAGACCCAGTACTTC. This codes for CATSDSTVQETQYF.

CDR3 loop: CASRRHSSGNTIYF. The CDR3 DNA reads as TGTGCCAGCAGGCGACACAGCTCTGGAAACACCATATATTTT. The chain recombines TRBV28 with TRBJ1-3; D remains ambiguous. This CDR3 spans 14 amino acids. Germline V CDR1 and CDR2: MDHEN, SYDVKM. V was cut by 6 bases and J by 0 bases, with 9 bases left in between.

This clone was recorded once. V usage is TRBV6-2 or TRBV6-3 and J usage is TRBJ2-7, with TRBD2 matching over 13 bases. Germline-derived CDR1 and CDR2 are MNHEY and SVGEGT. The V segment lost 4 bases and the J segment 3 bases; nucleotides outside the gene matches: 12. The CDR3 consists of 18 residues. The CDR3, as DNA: TGTGCCAGCAGTTCGGGACTAGCGGGACCGAAATATCTCTACGAGCAGTACTTC. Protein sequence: CASSSGLAGPKYLYEQYF.

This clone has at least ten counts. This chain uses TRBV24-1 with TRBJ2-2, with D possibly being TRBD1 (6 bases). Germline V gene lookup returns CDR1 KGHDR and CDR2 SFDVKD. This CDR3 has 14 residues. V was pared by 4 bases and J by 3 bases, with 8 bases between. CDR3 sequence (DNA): TGTGCCACCAGTGACCACAGGGACACCGGGGAGCTGTTTTTT. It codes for CATSDHRDTGELFF.

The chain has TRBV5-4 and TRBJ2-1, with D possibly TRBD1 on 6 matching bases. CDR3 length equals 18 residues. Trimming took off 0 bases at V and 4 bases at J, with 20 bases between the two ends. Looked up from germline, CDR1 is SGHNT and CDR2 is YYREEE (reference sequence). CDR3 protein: CASSLGIGPYREYNEQFF. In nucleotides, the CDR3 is TGTGCCAGCAGCTTGGGTATTGGGCCTTACAGGGAGTACAATGAGCAGTTCTTC.

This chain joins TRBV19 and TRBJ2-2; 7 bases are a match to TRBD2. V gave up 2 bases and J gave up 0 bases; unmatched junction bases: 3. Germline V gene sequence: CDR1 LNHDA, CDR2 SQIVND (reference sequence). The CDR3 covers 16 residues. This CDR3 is CASSILAVANTGELFF. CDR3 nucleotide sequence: TGTGCCAGTAGTATACTAGCGGTCGCGAACACCGGGGAGCTGTTTTTT.

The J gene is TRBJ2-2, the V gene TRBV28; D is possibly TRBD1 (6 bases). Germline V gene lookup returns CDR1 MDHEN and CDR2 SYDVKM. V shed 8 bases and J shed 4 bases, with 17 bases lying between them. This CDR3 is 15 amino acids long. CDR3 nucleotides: TGTGCCAGCCGGGACGAACAGGGTTTCACCGGGGAGCTGTTTTTT. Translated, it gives CASRDEQGFTGELFF.

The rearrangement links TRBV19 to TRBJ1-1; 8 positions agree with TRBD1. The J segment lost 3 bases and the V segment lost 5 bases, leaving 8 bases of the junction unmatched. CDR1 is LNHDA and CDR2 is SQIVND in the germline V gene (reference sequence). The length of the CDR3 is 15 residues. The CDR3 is CASSARQGRDTEAFF. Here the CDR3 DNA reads TGTGCCAGTAGTGCTCGACAGGGGAGGGACACTGAAGCTTTCTTT. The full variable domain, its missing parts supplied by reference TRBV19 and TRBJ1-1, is DGGITQSPKYLFRKEGQNVTLSCEQNLNHDAMYWYRQDPGQGLRLIYYSQIVNDFQKGDIAEGYSVSREKKESFPLTVTSAQKNPTAFYLCASSARQGRDTEAFFGQGTRLTVV.

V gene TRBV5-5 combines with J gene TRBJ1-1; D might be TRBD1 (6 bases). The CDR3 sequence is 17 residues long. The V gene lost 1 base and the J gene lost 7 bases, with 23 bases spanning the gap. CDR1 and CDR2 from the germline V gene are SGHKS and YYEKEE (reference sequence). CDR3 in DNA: TGTGCCAGCAGCTTGCTTTTTGGTGGCAGGGGTAAGGGTGAAGCTTTCTTT. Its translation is CASSLLFGGRGKGEAFF.

CDR3 DNA sequence: TGTGCCAGCAGTTACGGTCCTAAAGCGGGATCCTACGAGCAGTACTTC. The encoded protein is CASSYGPKAGSYEQYF. The J gene is TRBJ2-7, the V gene TRBV6-2 or TRBV6-3; 7 bases match TRBD2. The CDR3 is 16 amino acids. Germline lookup yields CDR1 MNHEY and CDR2 SVGEGT. The V and J ends lost 2 bases and 1 base, in that order; junction bases with no gene match: 8.

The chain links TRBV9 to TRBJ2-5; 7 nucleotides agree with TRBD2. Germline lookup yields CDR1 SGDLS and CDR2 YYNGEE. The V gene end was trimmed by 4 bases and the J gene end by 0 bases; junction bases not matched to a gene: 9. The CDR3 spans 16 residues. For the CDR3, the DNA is TGTGCCAGCAGCCACCCCCGAGCGGGACACCAAGAGACCCAGTACTTC. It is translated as CASSHPRAGHQETQYF.

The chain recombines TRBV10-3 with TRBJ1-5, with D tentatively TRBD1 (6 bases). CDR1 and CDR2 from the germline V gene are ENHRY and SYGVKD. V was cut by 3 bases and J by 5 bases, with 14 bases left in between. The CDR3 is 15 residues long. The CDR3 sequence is CAISEMGARDQPQHF. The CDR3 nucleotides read TGTGCCATCAGTGAAATGGGGGCGAGGGATCAGCCCCAGCATTTT.